The source of this T cell receptor (beta chain) is a study of CD8+ T cells in alopecia areata. In the study overall: Treated patients took oral tofacitinib at 5 to 10 mg twice daily. Study-level results: Under tofacitinib, numerous expanded lesional clonotypes remained detectable in scalp and blood. Greater clonality was observed in lesional scalp samples, especially alopecia totalis/universalis, versus normal scalp. How baseline CD8+ expansion relates to response remains uncertain (there was one nonresponder).

As the sequencing template, cDNA was produced by extracting RNA and reverse transcribing it. Libraries were prepared by immunoSEQ multiplex PCR; TCRdb keeps only in-frame clonotypes and omits some of them. The profile shows 200,000 or so clones, over 40% of them singletons. Worth noting for this clone: The antigen remains undetermined.

V was clipped by 0 bases and J by 8 bases, with 13 bases between them. Per germline, CDR1 SQVTM and CDR2 ANQGSEA. The CDR3 is made up of 13 amino acids. Regarding treatment: oral pan-JAK inhibitor, 5-10 mg twice daily. The sample here was CD4+ T cells sorted from blood, taken at roughly week 36, from a patient treated with tofacitinib. The clonotype was recovered from a human donor with alopecia areata. The chain joins TRBV29-1 to TRBJ1-2, with D uncertain. The CDR3 DNA reads TGCAGCGTTGAAGATCCCATAGACGTCGGCTACACCTTC. Translating it yields CSVEDPIDVGYTF. Combining the CDR3 with reference TRBV29-1 and TRBJ1-2 gives the whole variable domain SAVISQKPSRDICQRGTSLTIQCQVDSQVTMMFWYRQQPGQSLTLIATANQGSEATYESGFVIDKFPISRPNLTFSTLTVSNMSPEDSSIYLCSVEDPIDVGYTFGSGTRLTVV.